One sample yielded the 23 T cell receptor beta chains listed below, sequenced in a study of T cells in women clearing cervical HPV infection. Sequenced by immunoSEQ multiplex PCR; TCRdb stores in-frame clones only, minus some. The table lists 25,000 to 35,000 clones, with 3% to 3.5% in the top ten. The specimen was blood buffy coat. The receptor source for this set is a woman aged 18 to 75 with a cervical HPV16 infection that either progressed to CIN3+ or cleared (not recorded which).

As regards this clone: The read finishes 3 residues shy of the CDR3 end, and the germline J gene is used to complete it. This chain uses TRBV7-9 with TRBJ2-1; D ambiguous. V gave up 6 bases and J gave up 1 base, with 10 bases separating them. Looked up from germline, CDR1 is SEHNR and CDR2 is FQNEAQ (reference sequence). This CDR3 has 14 residues. CDR3: CASSLTQSYNEQFF. CDR3 DNA (partial): TGTGCCAGCAGTTTGACACAGTCCTACAATGAG.

Of note for this clone: The read ends 3 residues before the CDR3 terminus; that terminus is restored from the germline J gene. The chain uses TRBV18 and TRBJ2-3, with D maybe TRBD2 (5 bases). The CDR3 is 15 amino acids. CDR1 is KGHSH and CDR2 is LQKENI in the germline V gene. This chain's CDR3 is CASSPSRVNQETQYF. The sequenced part of the CDR3 DNA is TGTGCCAGCTCACCATCGCGGGTGAACCAAGAGACG.

The CDR3 sequence: CASSQSGRSPLHF. The DNA read from the CDR3 is TGTGCCAGCAGCCAATCAGGGAGATCACCC. This chain connects TRBV14 to TRBJ1-6, with a weak D call TRBD1 (5 bases). The read ends 3 residues early relative to the CDR3; the germline J gene fills the gap. V dropped 2 bases and J dropped 10 bases, with 9 bases sitting between them. CDR1 and CDR2 from the germline V gene are SGHDN and FVKESK. The CDR3 contains 13 residues.

Details on this clone: Its ends do not fully match the called genes, so a read error is possible. The read ends 3 residues shy of where the CDR3 ends; the end is completed using the germline J gene. In the same sample, other DNA sequences code for this CDR3. The rearrangement joins TRBV19 to TRBJ1-3; 9 nucleotides align to TRBD1. Germline lookup yields CDR1 LNHDA and CDR2 SQIVND (reference sequence). The CDR3 consists of 17 residues. This CDR3 is CASSIVSSGTGRNTIYF. CDR3 DNA (partial): TGTGCCAGTAGTATAGTCTCTTCGGGGACAGGGAGAAACACG.

The CDR3 sequence is CASSQDLGGGSDTQYF. The DNA read from the CDR3 is TGCGCCAGCAGCCAAGATTTGGGCGGGGGCTCAGATACG. The chain carries TRBV4-1 and TRBJ2-3; weak D call: TRBD2 (7 bases). The CDR3 end is not reached by the read, which stops 3 residues before it; the germline J gene fills it in. The CDR3 is made up of 16 amino acids. Per germline, CDR1 MGHRA and CDR2 YSYEKL. The germline V and J ends were trimmed by 0 bases and 4 bases, with 14 bases remaining between them.

The CDR3 DNA, read in part, is TGTGCCAGCAGCCCAACAGGGCTTAACACTGAA. Protein sequence: CASSPTGLNTE. The CDR3, in full, reads CASSPTGLNTEAFF. The gene calls are TRBV7-2 and TRBJ1-1, with a possible D match to TRBD1 (6 bases). The CDR3 extends 3 residues past the end of the read, so its final part is completed from the germline J gene. Germline loops: CDR1 SGHTA, CDR2 FQGNSA. V gave up 5 bases and J gave up 2 bases, with 12 bases separating them. The CDR3 totals 14 residues.

Concerning this clone itself: The CDR3 end lies 3 residues beyond the end of the read and is filled in from the germline J gene. The chain couples TRBV20-1 to TRBJ2-4; TRBD1 aligns across 7 bases. The CDR3 extends over 14 amino acids. CDR1 DFQATT and CDR2 SNEGSKA come from the germline V gene (reference sequence). The sequenced CDR3 bases are TGCAGTGCTAATCCGTTAACAGGGGAATCTGGT. Amino acids: CSANPLTGESG. The full CDR3 sequence reads CSANPLTGESGQYF.

For this clone: The CDR3 end is not reached by the read, which stops 3 residues before it; the germline J gene fills it in. This sequence joins TRBV20-1 and TRBJ2-7; TRBD1 matches at 7 bases. V gave up 1 base and J gave up 2 bases; unmatched junction bases: 5. The CDR3 has 14 amino acids. The germline V gene encodes CDR1 DFQATT and CDR2 SNEGSKA (reference sequence). The CDR3 loop is CSARGDRRTYEQYF. The CDR3 bases that were read are TGCAGTGCTAGAGGGGACAGACGTACCTACGAG.

In regard to this clone: The sequence runs out 3 residues before the end of the CDR3; the remainder is reconstructed from the germline J gene. J is TRBJ1-6 and V is TRBV5-1, with TRBD1 matching 7 bases. J was trimmed by 5 bases and V by 2 bases; bases with no gene match: 7. This CDR3 is built from 16 residues. The germline gives CDR1 SGHRS, CDR2 YFSETQ. CDR3 region: CASSFSGTGDNSPLHF. Partial CDR3 DNA: TGCGCCAGCAGCTTCTCCGGTACAGGGGATAATTCACCC.

The CDR3: CAWMAGVYGYTF. The sequenced CDR3 bases are TGTGCCTGGATGGCGGGGGTGTATGGC. This chain connects TRBV30 to TRBJ1-2, with TRBD1 as a possible D gene (5 bases). The missing CDR3 end, 3 residues past where the read stops, is filled in from the germline J gene. The germline V gene has CDR1 GTSNPN and CDR2 SVGIG (reference sequence). The CDR3 extends over 12 amino acids. The V end lost 4 bases, the J end lost 5 bases, and 11 bases lay between the germline ends.

In regard to this clone: The sequenced fragment ends 3 residues before the CDR3 boundary, so the rest is inferred from the germline J gene. The chain couples TRBV12-3 or TRBV12-4 to TRBJ2-2, with a weak D call TRBD2 (6 bases). The CDR3 is made up of 13 amino acids. The V gene lost 4 bases and the J gene lost 7 bases, with 10 bases spanning the gap. The CDR3 spells CASSYWGDGELFF. CDR3 bases read: TGTGCCAGCAGTTACTGGGGGGACGGGGAG.

For this clone: The observed sequence ends 3 residues before the CDR3 terminus, with the missing tail filled in from the germline J gene. The chain recombines TRBV28 with TRBJ2-5; TRBD2 matches at 7 bases. Looked up from germline, CDR1 is MDHEN and CDR2 is SYDVKM. The V and J ends lost 5 bases and 5 bases, in that order; junction bases with no gene match: 14. There are 16 residues in the CDR3. The CDR3 loop reads CASSKWDYQLPETQYF. The DNA read from the CDR3 is TGTGCCAGCAGTAAGTGGGACTATCAACTTCCGGAGACC.

About this clone itself: The CDR3 goes on 3 residues after the read ends, and that part is filled in from the germline J gene. This chain uses TRBV29-1 with TRBJ2-6; D ambiguous. The V gene's germline CDR1 is SQVTM and CDR2 ANQGSEA. Trimming cost V 6 bases and J 0 bases, with 12 bases left between them. This CDR3 comprises 15 residues. The CDR3 loop reads CSVTRVSSGANVLTF. The sequenced CDR3 bases are TGCAGCGTGACAAGAGTAAGCTCTGGGGCCAACGTC.

On this clone itself: The missing CDR3 end, 3 residues past where the read stops, is filled in from the germline J gene. The chain joins TRBV5-4 to TRBJ2-3; 7 bases agree with TRBD2. This CDR3 region has 14 residues. Germline V gene sequence: CDR1 SGHNT, CDR2 YYREEE (reference sequence). V shed 0 bases and J 4 bases; nucleotides not matched to a gene: 2. CDR3 amino acids: CASSLASGADTQYF. Partial CDR3 DNA: TGTGCCAGCAGCTTGGCTAGCGGTGCAGATACG.

Points on this clone: The CDR3 extends 3 residues past the end of the read, so its final part is completed from the germline J gene. The chain is built from TRBV19 and TRBJ2-4, with D perhaps matching TRBD2 (6 bases). CDR3 length: 13 amino acids. Germline V CDR1 and CDR2: LNHDA, SQIVND (reference sequence). This CDR3 is CASRQRTNYGQYF. The DNA read from the CDR3 is TGTGCCAGTAGACAGAGGACTAACTATGGT.

Comment on this clone: The sequenced fragment ends 3 residues before the CDR3 boundary, so the rest is inferred from the germline J gene. V and J are TRBV5-1 and TRBJ1-2; 7 bases fit TRBD1. The CDR3 length is 14 residues. Germline V gives CDR1 SGHRS, CDR2 YFSETQ. Germline trimming cut 3 bases from V and 4 bases from J; bases unmatched to any gene: 6. The sequenced CDR3 bases are TGCGCCAGCAGCTGGGGGACAGCTCTCTATGGC. Protein sequence: CASSWGTALYG. The whole CDR3 is CASSWGTALYGYTF.

To note about this clone: The read ends 3 residues shy of where the CDR3 ends; the end is completed using the germline J gene. The gene calls are TRBV20-1 and TRBJ2-7, with 7 nucleotides matching TRBD2. V was pared by 6 bases and J by 5 bases, with 7 bases of the junction left unmatched. CDR1 is DFQATT and CDR2 is SNEGSKA in the germline V gene (reference sequence). CDR3 length equals 12 residues. The sequenced part of the CDR3 DNA is TGCAGTGCGAGGGAGGGGAGTAACGAG. This translates into CSAREGSNE. The complete CDR3 protein is CSAREGSNEQYF.

In the case of this clone: Read data end 3 residues before the CDR3 end; the end is taken from the germline J gene. The chain combines TRBV20-1 with TRBJ2-3, with TRBD1 matching 12 bases. The germline V gene has CDR1 DFQATT and CDR2 SNEGSKA (reference sequence). The CDR3 sequence is 16 residues long. This CDR3 is CSAREGQGADQETQYF. Partial CDR3 DNA: TGCAGTGCTAGAGAGGGACAGGGGGCTGACCAAGAGACG.

CDR3 region: CARSTRRFYEQYF. The part of the CDR3 DNA that was read is TGTGCCAGAAGCACTCGCCGATTCTACGAG. This rearrangement joins TRBV5-3 to TRBJ2-7; D unresolved. The CDR3 extends 3 residues past the end of the read, so its final part is completed from the germline J gene. TRBV5-3 is identified as an open reading frame with a role that is uncertain. The CDR3 runs to 13 residues. With 4 bases removed from V and 3 bases from J, the gap between germline ends came to 11 bases.

As concerns this clone: The read gets to within 3 residues of the CDR3 end, and the germline J gene fills in the rest. The gene calls are TRBV2 and TRBJ2-7; TRBD1 aligns across 7 bases. V lost 9 bases, J lost 1 base, and 12 bases stayed unmatched. Germline-derived CDR1 and CDR2 are SNHLY and FYNNEI. The CDR3 loop spans 15 amino acids. CDR3 loop: CASERGRRSSYEQYF. Incomplete CDR3 DNA: TGTGCCAGTGAGAGGGGGCGCAGATCTTCCTACGAG.

Remarks on this clone: The read terminates 3 residues before the CDR3 end, so the remaining end is supplied by the germline J gene. The V and J genes are TRBV6-1 and TRBJ1-5; TRBD1 matches at 9 bases. Trimming at V came to 4 bases and at J to 7 bases, leaving 5 bases not matched to a gene. The CDR3 spans 14 residues. CDR1 is MNHNS and CDR2 is SASEGT in the germline V gene. The CDR3 region is CASSGTGARQPQHF. The DNA read from the CDR3 is TGTGCCAGCAGTGGGACAGGGGCCAGGCAGCCC.

Note on this clone: The CDR3 is cut off 3 residues early in the read; its end comes from the germline J gene. The chain couples TRBV27 to TRBJ1-1; D is undetermined. V was cut by 2 bases and J by 0 bases, with 10 bases left in between. There are 15 residues in the CDR3. Germline assignment: CDR1 MNHEY and CDR2 SMNVEV (reference sequence). CDR3 residues: CASSLRRSMNTEAFF. The sequenced part of the CDR3 DNA is TGTGCCAGCAGTTTACGCAGGAGCATGAACACTGAA.

With respect to this clone: The CDR3 goes on 3 residues after the read ends, and that part is filled in from the germline J gene. J is TRBJ1-2 and V is TRBV18; D unclear. The ends were cut back, 5 bases at V and 2 bases at J, with 15 bases in the middle. Germline V gene sequence: CDR1 KGHSH, CDR2 LQKENI. This CDR3 comprises 15 residues. CDR3 DNA, as far as it was read: TGTGCCAGCTCATTAAACTACCAAGAAAACTATGGC. Translating gives CASSLNYQENYG. The complete CDR3 reads CASSLNYQENYGYTF.